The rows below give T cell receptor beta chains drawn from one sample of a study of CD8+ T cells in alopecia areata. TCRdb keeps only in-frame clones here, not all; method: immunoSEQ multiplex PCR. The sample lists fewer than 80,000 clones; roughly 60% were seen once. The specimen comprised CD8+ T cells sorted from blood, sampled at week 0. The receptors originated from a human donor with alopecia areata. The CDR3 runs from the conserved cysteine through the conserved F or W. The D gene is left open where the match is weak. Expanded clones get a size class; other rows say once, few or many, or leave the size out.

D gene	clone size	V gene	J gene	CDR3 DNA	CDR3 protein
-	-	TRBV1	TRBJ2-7	TGCACCAGCAGCCAAGATGGACGGGAGCCCTCCTACGAGCAGTACTTC	CTSSQDGREPSYEQYF
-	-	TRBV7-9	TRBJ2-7	TGTGCCAGCAGCCAGGAGTCCTACGAGCAGTACTTC	CASSQESYEQYF
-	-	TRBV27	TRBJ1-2	TGTGCCAGCAGTTTGATCCCCGGGTCTTTCTATGGCTACACCTTC	CASSLIPGSFYGYTF
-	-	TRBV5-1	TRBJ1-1	TGCGCCAGCAGCCGTATGAGTAGTGCGATGAACACTGAAGCTTTCTTT	CASSRMSSAMNTEAFF
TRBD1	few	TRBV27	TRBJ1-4	TGTGCCAGCAGTTTACGGTTCGGGACAGAATACGCAACTAATGAAAAACTGTTTTTT	CASSLRFGTEYATNEKLFF
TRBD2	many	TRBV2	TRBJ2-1	TGTGCCAGCAGGACCGGGACTAGCTCCTACAATGAGCAGTTCTTC	CASRTGTSSYNEQFF
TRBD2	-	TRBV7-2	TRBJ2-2	TGTGCCAGCAGCTTAGGATTGCGCGGGGGGAACACCGGGGAGCTGTTTTTT	CASSLGLRGGNTGELFF
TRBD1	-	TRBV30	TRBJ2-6	TGTGCCTGGGACACAGGGGGTGGTGGCGTCCTGACTTTC	CAWDTGGGGVLTF
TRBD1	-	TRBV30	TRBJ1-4	TGTGCCTGGAACAGGGGTGCTAATGAAAAACTGTTTTTT	CAWNRGANEKLFF
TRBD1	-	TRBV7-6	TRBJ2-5	TGTGCCAGCAGCTTCGGCCAGGGGGCCAGGGAGACCCAGTACTTC	CASSFGQGARETQYF
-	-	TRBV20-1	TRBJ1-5	TGCAGTGCTAGAGTGGATCAGCCCCAGCATTTT	CSARVDQPQHF
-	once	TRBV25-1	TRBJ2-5	TGTGCCAGCAGTGAATGGGGGGGGACAGCGGAAGAGACCCAGTACTTC	CASSEWGGTAEETQYF
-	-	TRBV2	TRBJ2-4	TGTGCCAGCAGCGGGGTGGGACACCAAAACATTCAGTACTTC	CASSGVGHQNIQYF
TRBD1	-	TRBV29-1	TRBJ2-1	TGCAGCGTTGTGAAGACAGGGGGTTATGAGCAGTTCTTC	CSVVKTGGYEQFF
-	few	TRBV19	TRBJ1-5	TGTGCCAGTTCAGACAGGACCATCAATCAGCCCCAGCATTTT	CASSDRTINQPQHF
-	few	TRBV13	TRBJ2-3	TGTGCCAGCAGCTTGCCGGGGGACTCAGATACGCAGTATTTT	CASSLPGDSDTQYF
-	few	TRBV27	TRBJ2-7	TGTGCCAGCAGTTGGGGTGACGGACCCTACGAGCAGTACTTC	CASSWGDGPYEQYF
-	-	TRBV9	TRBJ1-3	TGTGCCAGCAGCGTAGGAACAGGCGTGGGAAACACCATATATTTT	CASSVGTGVGNTIYF
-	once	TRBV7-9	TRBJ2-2	TGTGCCAGCAGCTTCGGCGGGGAGCTGTTTTTT	CASSFGGELFF
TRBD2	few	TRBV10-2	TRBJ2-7	TGCGCCAGCACATCTAGCGGGGCTTACGAGCAGTACTTC	CASTSSGAYEQYF
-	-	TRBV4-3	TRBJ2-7	TGCGCCAGCAGCCAAGATATCTGGGGGCGGGAGCAGTACTTC	CASSQDIWGREQYF
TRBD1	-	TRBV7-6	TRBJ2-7	TGTGCCAGCAGCTTAGCGAAAGCAGGGGGCGAGCAGTACTTC	CASSLAKAGGEQYF